The entry that follows covers one T cell receptor (beta chain) sequence. As yet, its antigen is unknown. The repertoire was sequenced with immunoSEQ multiplex PCR; TCRdb's copy has only in-frame clones and lacks some. Among 95,000 to 100,000 clones listed, 90% were seen once. The data stem from a study of T cell responses to AZD1222 COVID-19 vaccine. Study overall: Investigators merged groups given second doses at roughly 4 or roughly 12 weeks.

Whole-study results and caveats: Among vaccine-associated CD4 TCRs, coverage spanned spike, with dominance at 160-218 and 743-854. The donors showed a predominance of white British ancestry and of females, with possible underestimation of clonal diversity.

Trimming stripped 0 bases from V and 2 bases from J, with 7 bases between. CDR1 is MNHEY, CDR2 SVGAGI, per germline. This CDR3 region has 14 residues. This receptor was obtained from an adult in good health. Sequenced material: peripheral blood, taken on day 0 of AZD1222 vaccination. The J gene is TRBJ1-2, the V gene TRBV6-5; possibly TRBD1 for D (5 bases). The CDR3 here is CASSYSGGNYGYTF. The CDR3 DNA follows: TGTGCCAGCAGTTACTCTGGGGGAAACTATGGCTACACCTTC.